Following are 31 T cell receptor beta chains from one sample sequenced in a study of blood T cells in healthy people across ages. For the second PCR, which ran for roughly 6 to 12 cycles, a sample-barcoded 5' primer and a J-beta primer mix were used. TCRdb called the 5' RACE reads again in MiXCR, with one record for every CDR3 protein. The repertoire holds about 1.1 million distinct CDR3 sequences, with more than 30% as singletons. The sequenced material came from blood. These TCRs come from a man aged 18 to 30 in good health.

A single count supports this clonotype. V is TRBV30 and J is TRBJ1-1, with a possible D match to TRBD1 (6 bases). Germline V gives CDR1 GTSNPN, CDR2 SVGIG (reference sequence). The length of the CDR3 is 14 residues. Trimming cost V 2 bases and J 1 base, with 11 bases left between them. CDR3 coding DNA: TGTGCCTGGAGTTTAGGAGGGGGGAACACTGAAGCTTTCTTT. Translating it yields CAWSLGGGNTEAFF.

The chain links TRBV5-1 to TRBJ2-5, with TRBD1 as a possible D gene (5 bases). CDR3 length equals 17 residues. The germline V and J ends were trimmed by 4 bases and 2 bases, with 21 bases remaining between them. In germline, CDR1 is SGHRS, CDR2 YFSETQ. The CDR3 bases are TGCGCCAGCAGCGATAAAAGACAGCGTAAGATTCAAGAGACCCAGTACTTC. This encodes CASSDKRQRKIQETQYF.

The chain has TRBV5-1 and TRBJ2-7, with D possibly being TRBD2 (5 bases). The CDR3 has 15 residues. Trimming took 2 bases from V and 7 from J, leaving 19 bases between them. CDR1 and CDR2 (germline): SGHRS, YFSETQ. CDR3 bases: TGCGCCAGCAGCTTAGACGGTAGTTCGGGGTATGAGCAGTACTTC. This encodes CASSLDGSSGYEQYF.

This clonotype was seen ten or more times. The chain links TRBV4-3 to TRBJ2-5, with a tentative D call TRBD2 (6 bases). The CDR3 extends over 15 amino acids. The V gene's germline CDR1 is LGHNA and CDR2 YSLEER. V was cut by 3 bases and J by 3 bases, with 14 bases left in between. The CDR3 region is CASSQGTLKKETQYF. In DNA, the CDR3 is TGCGCCAGCAGCCAGGGGACTTTGAAGAAAGAGACCCAGTACTTC.

A note on this clonotype: This could be a read error, since a much larger clone is one nucleotide away. The chain has TRBV20-1 and TRBJ2-5; D is ambiguous. The V and J ends lost 4 bases and 5 bases respectively, with 5 bases between them. CDR1 DFQATT and CDR2 SNEGSKA come from the germline V gene (reference sequence). CDR3 size: 10 residues. The CDR3 loop is CSATGETQYF. CDR3 coding DNA: TGCAGTGCTACCGGGGAGACCCAGTACTTC.

On this clonotype: Likely a read error: the CDR3 ends without its conserved phenylalanine or tryptophan. The V call is TRBV15, the J call TRBJ2-1, with TRBD2 as a possible D gene (5 bases). Germline CDR1 is LNHNV and CDR2 is YYDKDF (reference sequence). The CDR3 length is 16 residues. Trimming removed 0 bases from V and 4 bases from J, with 13 bases in between. DNA for the CDR3: TGTGCCACCAGCAGAGATCGGGGAAAGGGATACAATGAGCAGTTCTTG. Translation gives CATSRDRGKGYNEQFL.

Remarks on this clonotype: At one boundary the junction diverges from the germline segment, which might be a read error. The chain carries TRBV28 and TRBJ2-5, with a weak D call TRBD1 (6 bases). CDR1 is MDHEN and CDR2 is SYDVKM in the germline V gene. The CDR3 is 14 amino acids. The DNA of the CDR3 is TGTGCCAGCAGTTTGGGCAGGGGCCAAGAGACCCGGTACTTC. Protein: CASSLGRGQETRYF. Complete variable domain (other parts from reference TRBV28 and TRBJ2-5): DVKVTQSSRYLVKRTGEKVFLECVQDMDHENMFWYRQDPGLGLRLIYFSYDVKMKEKGDIPEGYSVSREKKERFSLILESASTNQTSMYLCASSLGRGQETRYFGPGTRLLVL.

This CDR3 reads CASSFEYGVISNTEAFF. CDR3 nucleotides: TGTGCCAGCAGTTTTGAGTATGGGGTGATATCGAACACTGAAGCTTTCTTT. This rearrangement joins TRBV28 to TRBJ1-1; D not certain. V was cut by 3 bases and J by 1 base, with 18 bases left in between. CDR1 and CDR2 from the germline V gene are MDHEN and SYDVKM. This CDR3 region has 17 residues.

The gene calls are TRBV4-3 and TRBJ1-4, with D maybe TRBD1 (5 bases). Trimming took off 4 bases at V and 4 bases at J, with 13 bases between the two ends. The CDR3 is 15 amino acids. Germline loops: CDR1 LGHNA, CDR2 YSLEER. CDR3 DNA: TGCGCCAGCAGCCGGGGCTCCGGCGGTAATGAAAAACTGTTTTTT. Its protein is CASSRGSGGNEKLFF.

This clonotype was seen more than once but under ten times. The CDR3 sequence: CASSLGDGEQYF. The CDR3 DNA is TGTGCCAGCAGCCTTGGGGATGGGGAGCAGTACTTC. The J gene is TRBJ2-7, the V gene TRBV6-5, with unresolved D. CDR1 is MNHEY and CDR2 is SVGAGI in the germline V gene. V was shortened by 6 bases and J by 7 bases, with 13 bases between the two germline ends. This CDR3 contains 12 residues.

This clonotype was observed once. The V call is TRBV27, the J call TRBJ1-2; 9 positions agree with TRBD1. The CDR3 extends over 15 amino acids. Germline trimming cut 6 bases from V and 4 bases from J; bases unmatched to any gene: 9. Germline V gives CDR1 MNHEY, CDR2 SMNVEV (reference sequence). The CDR3 nucleotides read TGTGCCAGCAGAATCCGAACAGGGGGCCTCTATGGCTACACCTTC. This gives the protein CASRIRTGGLYGYTF.

This clonotype was observed a handful of times. The chain couples TRBV12-3 or TRBV12-4 to TRBJ1-2; D remains unclear. The V end lost 8 bases, the J end lost 0 bases, and 16 bases lay between the germline ends. This CDR3 has 15 residues. The CDR3 sequence is CASLATGYSNYGYTF. The DNA of the CDR3 is TGTGCCAGCTTAGCAACTGGATATTCTAACTATGGCTACACCTTC.

The CDR3 nucleotides read TGTGCCACCAGTGATGTTGGGACGGACTATGGCTACACCTTC. Translating gives CATSDVGTDYGYTF. This chain joins TRBV24-1 and TRBJ1-2; tentatively, D is TRBD1 (5 bases). The CDR3 totals 14 residues. Trimming pared 3 bases from V and 3 bases from J, leaving 10 bases between. Looked up from germline, CDR1 is KGHDR and CDR2 is SFDVKD.

This clonotype was counted between two and nine times. The chain has TRBV18 and TRBJ2-5; D possibly corresponds to TRBD1 (6 bases). The better agreement between TRBJ2-4 and the DNA end casts doubt on the J call. This CDR3 spans 12 amino acids. CDR1 and CDR2 from the germline V gene are KGHSH and LQKENI. The CDR3: CASSPAGDIQYF. CDR3 coding DNA: TGTGCCAGCTCACCGGCAGGGGACATTCAGTACTTC.

In its sample, this clonotype was seen many times. The CDR3, as DNA: TGCAGCGTTGGACAGGGAAGATCCTACAATGAGCAGTTCTTC. Its translation: CSVGQGRSYNEQFF. The gene calls are TRBV29-1 and TRBJ2-1; 7 positions match TRBD1. CDR3 length: 14 residues. V trimming: 4 bases; J trimming: 1 base; junction bases outside the gene matches: 4. Germline CDR1 reads SQVTM; CDR2 reads ANQGSEA.

The genes are TRBV20-1 and TRBJ2-2; D is ambiguous. This CDR3 has 14 amino acids. CDR1 is DFQATT, CDR2 SNEGSKA, per germline (reference sequence). Between the trimmed V and J ends, which lost 0 bases and 3 bases, there was a span of 8 bases. In DNA form, the CDR3 reads TGCAGTGCTAGAGAGCGAAAGTACACCGGGGAGCTGTTTTTT. Translation: CSARERKYTGELFF.

V usage is TRBV4-3 and J usage is TRBJ1-6, with TRBD1 matching 7 bases. CDR1 LGHNA and CDR2 YSLEER come from the germline V gene. V dropped 1 base and J dropped 7; count of bases not matched to a gene: 7. The CDR3 is 16 amino acids. CDR3 sequence reads: CASSQARQGWNSPLHF. For the CDR3, the DNA is TGCGCCAGCAGCCAAGCAAGACAGGGATGGAATTCACCCCTCCACTTT.

This clonotype was detected a few times. This sequence joins TRBV20-1 and TRBJ2-2, with a possible D match to TRBD2 (5 bases). Germline assignment: CDR1 DFQATT and CDR2 SNEGSKA (reference sequence). V was trimmed by 0 bases and J by 4 bases, leaving 9 bases between them. The CDR3 length is 14 residues. CDR3 sequence (DNA): TGCAGTGCTAGAGAGACGGGGTTCACCGGGGAGCTGTTTTTT. It encodes CSARETGFTGELFF.

CDR3 DNA sequence: TGTGCCAGCAGCCCTGGACAGACGAGCTCCTATAATTCACCCCTCCACTTT. Translation: CASSPGQTSSYNSPLHF. The chain employs TRBV5-6 and TRBJ1-6; possibly TRBD1 for D (6 bases). Germline values: CDR1 SGHDT, CDR2 YYEEEE. V lost 4 bases, J lost 0 bases, and 14 bases lay in between. CDR3 length: 17 residues.

The rearrangement links TRBV12-3 or TRBV12-4 to TRBJ2-3, with 15 bases lining up with TRBD2. J was trimmed by 0 bases and V by 5 bases; bases with no gene match: 9. CDR3 length: 19 amino acids. In DNA form, the CDR3 reads TGTGCCAGCAGTGCCGGGACTAGCGGGGGGTGTACTAGCACAGATACGCAGTATTTT. Its protein is CASSAGTSGGCTSTDTQYF.

This clonotype was seen a few times. V usage is TRBV2 and J usage is TRBJ2-1; TRBD1 agrees at 11 bases. CDR3 length equals 15 residues. Germline V gives CDR1 SNHLY, CDR2 FYNNEI. J was trimmed by 8 bases and V by 3 bases; bases with no gene match: 6. The CDR3 DNA is TGTGCCAGCAGTGAGGACAGGGGGCTTTTCGATGAGCAGTTCTTC. This gives the protein CASSEDRGLFDEQFF.

The chain combines TRBV12-3 or TRBV12-4 with TRBJ1-2; D is possibly TRBD1 (6 bases). The CDR3 contains 18 residues. V gave up 6 bases and J gave up 6 bases, with 29 bases separating them. The CDR3 bases are TGTGCCAGCAGGGGAAATTTACAGGGTCGGGCGTTGGGGCATGGCTACACCTTC. Residues: CASRGNLQGRALGHGYTF.

This chain joins TRBV30 and TRBJ1-1; 8 nucleotides line up with TRBD1. CDR1 is GTSNPN and CDR2 is SVGIG in the germline V gene (reference sequence). The CDR3 consists of 15 residues. J was trimmed by 4 bases and V by 2 bases; bases with no gene match: 9. The CDR3 sequence is CAWSRRTGMSTEAFF. The CDR3 DNA reads as TGTGCCTGGAGTCGAAGGACAGGGATGAGCACTGAAGCTTTCTTT.

Note on this clonotype: An end of the junction differs from the germline gene, which may be a read error. The J gene is TRBJ2-5, the V gene TRBV27; TRBD1 matches 8 bases. The CDR3 runs 16 residues. Germline values: CDR1 MNHEY, CDR2 SMNVEV (reference sequence). The CDR3 bases are TGTGCCAGCACCGAAAGTCCCGACAGGGGCCAAGAGGCCCAGTACTTC. Protein: CASTESPDRGQEAQYF.

V gene TRBV10-3 combines with J gene TRBJ2-3; 8 nucleotides agree with TRBD1. CDR1 is ENHRY and CDR2 is SYGVKD in the germline V gene. The ends lost 6 bases at V and 5 bases at J; junction bases unmatched: 7. This CDR3 has 14 amino acids. CDR3 nucleotides: TGTGCCATCAGGGCAGGGGGCGAGGGAGATACGCAGTATTTT. Amino acid sequence: CAIRAGGEGDTQYF.

V gene TRBV20-1 combines with J gene TRBJ1-5; D is perhaps TRBD1 (6 bases). Germline V lookup: CDR1 DFQATT, CDR2 SNEGSKA (reference sequence). Trimming stripped 5 bases from V and 7 bases from J, with 21 bases between. The CDR3 totals 15 residues. The CDR3: CSAGGSGRGQQPQHF. CDR3 DNA: TGCAGTGCTGGCGGTTCGGGCAGGGGACAACAGCCCCAGCATTTT.

The chain combines TRBV20-1 with TRBJ2-1; D unresolved. Trimming cost V 3 bases and J 7 bases, with 16 bases left between them. Germline V CDR1 and CDR2: DFQATT, SNEGSKA (reference sequence). The CDR3 runs to 14 residues. This CDR3 is CSASLAIVGNEQFF. As DNA, the CDR3 is TGCAGTGCTAGCTTGGCGATCGTAGGGAATGAGCAGTTCTTC.

This chain links TRBV20-1 with TRBJ2-5; either TRBD1 or TRBD2 may fit D (5 bases each). The J call may be incorrect, as the DNA end agrees better with TRBJ2-7. Germline V gene lookup returns CDR1 DFQATT and CDR2 SNEGSKA (reference sequence). The CDR3 contains 11 residues. CDR3 protein: CSARGESEQYF. In DNA, the CDR3 is TGCAGTGCTAGGGGGGAAAGCGAGCAGTACTTC.

Only a few counts were recorded for this clonotype. V and J are TRBV4-2 and TRBJ1-2; D remains ambiguous. This CDR3 has 20 amino acids. Trimming left V 0 bases short and J 0 bases short, with 23 bases between. The V gene's germline CDR1 is LGHNA and CDR2 YNFKEQ. The CDR3 bases are TGTGCCAGCAGCCAAGATCTCTACAGAAAAGTTATTTATGCTAACTATGGCTACACCTTC. The encoded protein is CASSQDLYRKVIYANYGYTF.

This clonotype was observed a single time. One end of the junction fails to match germline, which may point to a read error. J is TRBJ1-2 and V is TRBV11-1; 8 nucleotides match TRBD1. Germline CDR1 is SGHAT and CDR2 is FQDESV (reference sequence). The CDR3 extends over 14 amino acids. The DNA for the CDR3 is TGTGCCAGCAGCTTCAGGACAGGGTTCTATGGCTGCACCTTC. Encoded protein: CASSFRTGFYGCTF.

The V gene is TRBV11-2, the J gene TRBJ1-2; 8 nucleotides align to TRBD1. CDR3 length equals 14 residues. V was clipped by 4 bases and J by 4 bases; unmatched bases: 5. Germline V lookup: CDR1 SGHAT, CDR2 FQNNGV. CDR3 DNA sequence: TGTGCCAGCAGCTCCGCGGACAGGGTCTATGGCTACACCTTC. This gives the protein CASSSADRVYGYTF.